This TCR beta chain was captured by sequencing in a study of blood T cell repertoires in COVID-19. Study-wide background: Specimens from acute and convalescent COVID-19 originated in the United States, Italy and Spain. Sources were T cells, B-cell-depleted T cells, or PBMCs; the material itself was cDNA or gDNA.

Under the authors' procedure: Cell counts per sample came from amplifying reference gene primers. Data came from immunoSEQ multiplex PCR; TCRdb stores just in-frame clones and leaves some out. V and J calls and clone size come straight from that table; D and trimming were deduced from the DNA. This sample carries some 200,000 clones, around four fifths of them seen once, and the ten largest clones take less than 6.5%. J gave up 5 bases and V 1 base, and 10 bases lay outside the gene matches. CDR3 length: 17 residues. CDR1 SGHTA and CDR2 FQGNSA come from the germline V gene. The clonotype comes from a woman aged 60-75 years who had recovered from COVID-19. Specimen: peripheral blood. The rearrangement links TRBV7-2 to TRBJ2-5; 10 nucleotides match TRBD2. CDR3 protein: CASSLGLAGDRAETQYF. Here the CDR3 DNA reads TGTGCCAGCAGCTTAGGCCTAGCGGGGGACCGGGCGGAGACCCAGTACTTC.